This T cell receptor (beta chain) was documented in a study of human T cells and chemical hapten exposure. Time point of the sample: pre-sensitization, week 0. Stated treatment: therapeutic diphenylcyclopropenone sensitization with weekly scalp DPC. Total RNA was isolated from unfractionated whole blood. Using its own MiXCR run on the RACE reads, TCRdb lists one record per CDR3 protein. The sample includes under 100,000 distinct CDR3 sequences, 8.5% seen only once; the top ten take 2.5% to 3%. This TCR came from a man aged 35-49 years with alopecia areata. Some clones in this sample may be carry-over from other donors' samples. Here the sequenced sample was whole blood, taken in connection with sensitization to the hapten diphenylcyclopropenone (DPC).

CDR3 residues: CSARVPSSYNEQFF. In DNA, the CDR3 is TGCAGTGCTAGAGTCCCGAGCTCCTACAATGAGCAGTTCTTC. The rearrangement uses TRBV20-1 and TRBJ2-1; unclear D gene. In germline, CDR1 is DFQATT, CDR2 SNEGSKA (reference sequence). V dropped 1 base and J dropped 0 bases, with 7 bases sitting between them. The CDR3 runs 14 residues.